The sequence of this T cell receptor (beta chain) was determined in a study of CD8 T cells in Susac syndrome. This clonotype has a single count. Reverse transcription of roughly 0.45 to 1 ug RNA was carried out with random hexamers. Using its own MiXCR run on the immunoSEQ multiplex PCR reads, TCRdb lists one record per CDR3 protein. The table lists 150,000 to 200,000 distinct CDR3 sequences, around 93% of them singletons. Germline assignment: CDR1 LGHNA and CDR2 YNFKEQ. The CDR3 has 17 residues. Trimming shortened V by 1 base and J by 5 bases, and 20 bases separated the two germline ends. Sequencing was carried out using CD4+ T cells from PBMCs. The receptor was isolated from a human donor in good health. This sequence joins TRBV4-2 and TRBJ1-1; a weak D match, TRBD1 (5 bases). CDR3 coding DNA: TGTGCCAGCAGCCAAGCCCGAGTCGCCAGGGCAGGGACTGAAGCTTTCTTT. It specifies CASSQARVARAGTEAFF.